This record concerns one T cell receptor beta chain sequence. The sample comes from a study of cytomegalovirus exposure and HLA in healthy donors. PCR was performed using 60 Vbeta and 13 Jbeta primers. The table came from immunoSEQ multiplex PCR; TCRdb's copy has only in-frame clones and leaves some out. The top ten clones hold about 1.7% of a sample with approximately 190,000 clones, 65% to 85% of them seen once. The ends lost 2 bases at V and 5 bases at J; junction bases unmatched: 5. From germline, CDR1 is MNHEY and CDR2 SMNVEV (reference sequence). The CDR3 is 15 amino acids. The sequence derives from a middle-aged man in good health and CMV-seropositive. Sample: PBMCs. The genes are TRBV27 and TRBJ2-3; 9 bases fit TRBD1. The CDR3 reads CASSLRDRVLDTQYF. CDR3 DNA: TGTGCCAGCAGTTTAAGGGACAGGGTGCTAGATACGCAGTATTTT.